This record concerns one TCR beta chain sequence. This sample is drawn from a study of cytomegalovirus exposure and HLA in healthy donors. CDR3 length: 12 amino acids. Trimming stripped 0 bases from V and 7 bases from J, with 9 bases between. Germline CDR1 is SQVTM and CDR2 is ANQGSEA. Vbeta (60) and Jbeta (13) primers were used in the PCR. Method: immunoSEQ multiplex PCR; TCRdb's copy keeps in-frame clones and lacks some. The sample gives around 170,000 clones, 80% to 85% of which show up once; 6.3% is in the top ten. The J gene is TRBJ1-2, the V gene TRBV29-1; no clear D. This sequence was found in a man aged 35 to 55 in good health and CMV-seropositive. Sequencing was carried out using PBMCs. DNA of the CDR3: TGCAGCGTTGAAGATCGTCTAGGTGGCTACACCTTC. Translation gives CSVEDRLGGYTF.